The present T cell receptor beta chain was sequenced within a study of T cells in Graves' hyperthyroidism and ophthalmopathy. There were TCR beta CDR3 regions amplified from RNA transcripts. HTBI primers were the set used in a first-round RT-PCR of the TCR CDR3. Each CDR3 protein is one row after TCRdb ran MiXCR on the multiplex PCR reads. Seen here are hundreds of thousands of distinct CDR3 sequences, about 18% observed once, and the top ten hold over 50%. This clonotype was seen at least ten times. The CDR3 sequence is 13 residues long. Trimming removed 10 bases from V and 0 bases from J, with 12 bases in between. Germline V gene lookup returns CDR1 KGHSH and CDR2 LQKENI.

Sequencing used blood. The chain couples TRBV18 to TRBJ1-1; D is unclear. The sequence derives from a woman aged 55-75 years with Graves' ophthalmopathy. The CDR3 nucleotides are TGTGCCACCTTGGGAGGGTTGAACACTGAAGCTTTCTTT. Amino acid sequence: CATLGGLNTEAFF. Full variable domain (remainder filled in from reference TRBV18 and TRBJ1-1): NAGVMQNPRHLVRRRGQEARLRCSPMKGHSHVYWYRQLPEEGLKFMVYLQKENIIDESGMPKERFSAEFPKEGPSILRIQQVVRGDSAAYFCATLGGLNTEAFFGQGTRLTVV.